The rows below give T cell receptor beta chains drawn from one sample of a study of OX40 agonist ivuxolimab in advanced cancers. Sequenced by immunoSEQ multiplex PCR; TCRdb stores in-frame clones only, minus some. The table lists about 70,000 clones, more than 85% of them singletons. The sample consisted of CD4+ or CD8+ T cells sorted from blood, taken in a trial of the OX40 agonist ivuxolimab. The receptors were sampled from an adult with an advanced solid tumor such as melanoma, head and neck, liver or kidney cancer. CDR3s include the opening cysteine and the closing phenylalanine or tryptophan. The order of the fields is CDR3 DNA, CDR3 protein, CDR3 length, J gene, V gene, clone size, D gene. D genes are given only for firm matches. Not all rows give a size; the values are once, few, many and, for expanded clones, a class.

TGTGCCAGCAGTTCCGGACCTGGGAGGATGGAAAAACTGTTTTTT,CASSSGPGRMEKLFF,15,TRBJ1-4,TRBV27,.,.
TGTGCCAGCAGCTTAGGCGCTCTAACTGAAGCTTTCTTT,CASSLGALTEAFF,13,TRBJ1-1,TRBV7-9,.,.
TGTGCCAGTAGTATAGTCCCGGGTGAGAACACTGAAGCTTTCTTT,CASSIVPGENTEAFF,15,TRBJ1-1,TRBV19,once,.
TGTGCCAGCAGCCCCGGCTCTGGGGGGGCTGAAGCTTTCTTT,CASSPGSGGAEAFF,14,TRBJ1-1,TRBV7-9,.,.
TGCGCCAGCAGCTTGGGGGGAGAGGCGGGCGAGCAGTACTTC,CASSLGGEAGEQYF,14,TRBJ2-7,TRBV5-1,.,.
TGCGCCAGCAGCGCGGAGGCCGTCTACAATGAGCAGTTCTTC,CASSAEAVYNEQFF,14,TRBJ2-1,TRBV5-1,.,.
TGCGCCAGCAGACTATCCCTAGCGGGGTCCTACGAGCAGTACTTC,CASRLSLAGSYEQYF,15,TRBJ2-7,TRBV4-1,.,TRBD2
TGTGCCAGCAGCTTAGCGTTAGACACTGAAGCTTTCTTT,CASSLALDTEAFF,13,TRBJ1-1,TRBV11-2,.,.
TGTGCCAGCATTGGGTGGGGCAGGGGGACAGATACGCAGTATTTT,CASIGWGRGTDTQYF,15,TRBJ2-3,TRBV6-4,.,TRBD1
TGTGCCAGCAGCTCGGGGGGTAATTCACCCCTCCACTTT,CASSSGGNSPLHF,13,TRBJ1-6,TRBV9,.,.